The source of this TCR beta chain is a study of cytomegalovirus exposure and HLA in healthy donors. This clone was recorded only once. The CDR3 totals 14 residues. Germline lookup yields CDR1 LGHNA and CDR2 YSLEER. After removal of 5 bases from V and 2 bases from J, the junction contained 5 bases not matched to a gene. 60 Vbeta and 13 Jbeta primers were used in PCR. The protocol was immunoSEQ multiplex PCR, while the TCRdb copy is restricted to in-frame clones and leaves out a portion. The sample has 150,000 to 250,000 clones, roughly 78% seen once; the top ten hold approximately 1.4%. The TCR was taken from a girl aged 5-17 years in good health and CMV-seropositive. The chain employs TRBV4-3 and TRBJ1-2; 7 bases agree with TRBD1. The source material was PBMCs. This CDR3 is CASSSYRGNYGYTF. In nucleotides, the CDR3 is TGCGCCAGCAGCTCCTACAGGGGCAACTATGGCTACACCTTC.